The clone carrying this T cell receptor (beta chain) was seen a handful of times. The same CDR3 arises from other DNA sequences in this sample as well. This sample was taken from a study of blood T cell repertoires in COVID-19. Background on the study: Acute-phase and convalescent COVID-19 samples originated in the United States, Italy and Spain. Sample material is recorded as cDNA or gDNA derived from T cells, B-cell-depleted T cells, or PBMCs.

The germline V gene encodes CDR1 MDHEN and CDR2 SYDVKM. Trimming shortened V by 6 bases and J by 2 bases, and 10 bases separated the two germline ends. This CDR3 has 13 residues. Source study methods: Estimation of nucleated cell counts relied on the amplification of reference gene primers. Data came from immunoSEQ multiplex PCR; TCRdb stores just in-frame clones and leaves some out. The V and J calls and clone size come from that table; D and trimming were worked out from the DNA. The sample lists about 230,000 clones; 83% were seen once. The rearrangement links TRBV28 to TRBJ1-2; the D is unclear. This receptor was taken from a woman in her seventies with active or convalescent COVID-19. The sample comprised peripheral blood. The CDR3 bases are TGTGCCAGCAGCCCTGGAGGGAACTATGGCTACACCTTC. It codes for CASSPGGNYGYTF.